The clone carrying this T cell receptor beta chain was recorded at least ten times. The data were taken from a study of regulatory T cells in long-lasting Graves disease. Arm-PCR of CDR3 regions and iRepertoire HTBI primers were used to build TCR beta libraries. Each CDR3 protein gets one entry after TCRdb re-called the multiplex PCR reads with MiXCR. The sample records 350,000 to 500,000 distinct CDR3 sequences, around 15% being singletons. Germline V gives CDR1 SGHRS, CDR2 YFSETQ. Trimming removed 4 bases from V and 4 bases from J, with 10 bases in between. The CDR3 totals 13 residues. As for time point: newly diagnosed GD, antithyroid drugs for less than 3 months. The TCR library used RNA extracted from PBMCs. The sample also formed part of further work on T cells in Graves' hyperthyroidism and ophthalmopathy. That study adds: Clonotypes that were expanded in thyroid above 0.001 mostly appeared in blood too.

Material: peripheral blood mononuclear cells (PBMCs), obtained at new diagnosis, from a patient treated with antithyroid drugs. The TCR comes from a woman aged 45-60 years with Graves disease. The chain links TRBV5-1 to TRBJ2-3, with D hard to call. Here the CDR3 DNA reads TGCGCCAGCAGCCAAGGGTGGGCAGATACGCAGTATTTT. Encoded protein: CASSQGWADTQYF.